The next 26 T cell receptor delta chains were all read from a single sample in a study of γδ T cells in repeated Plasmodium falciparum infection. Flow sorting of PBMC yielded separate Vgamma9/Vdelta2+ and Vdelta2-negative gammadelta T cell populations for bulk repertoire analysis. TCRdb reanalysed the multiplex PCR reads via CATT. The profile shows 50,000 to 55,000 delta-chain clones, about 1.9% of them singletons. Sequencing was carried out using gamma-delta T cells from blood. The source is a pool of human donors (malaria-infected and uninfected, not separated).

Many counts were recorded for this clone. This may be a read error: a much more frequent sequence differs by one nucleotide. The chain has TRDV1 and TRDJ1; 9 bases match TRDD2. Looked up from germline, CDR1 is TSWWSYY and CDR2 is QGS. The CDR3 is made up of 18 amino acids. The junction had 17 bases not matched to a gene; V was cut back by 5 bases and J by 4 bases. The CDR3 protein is CALGKSFLPPWVVDKLIF. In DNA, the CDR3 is TGTGCTCTTGGGAAATCCTTCCTACCCCCCTGGGTTGTCGATAAACTCATCTTT.

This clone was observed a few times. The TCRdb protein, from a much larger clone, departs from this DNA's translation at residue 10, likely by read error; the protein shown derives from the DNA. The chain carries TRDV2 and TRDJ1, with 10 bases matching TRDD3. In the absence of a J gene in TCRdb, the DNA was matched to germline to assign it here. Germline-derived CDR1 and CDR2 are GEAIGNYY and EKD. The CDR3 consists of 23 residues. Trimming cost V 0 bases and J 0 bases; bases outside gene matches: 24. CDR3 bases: TGTGCCTGTGACACCTTGCTGAGTGGGGAAGTACTGGGGGATTCCCCGTACACCGATAAACTCATCTTT. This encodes CACDTLLSGEVLGDSPYTDKLIF.

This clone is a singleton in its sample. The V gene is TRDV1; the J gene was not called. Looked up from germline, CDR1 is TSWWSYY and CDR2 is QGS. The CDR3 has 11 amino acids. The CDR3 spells CALGEPPSLFF. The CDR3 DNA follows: TGTGCTCTTGGGGAACCCCCATCCCTATTCTTC.

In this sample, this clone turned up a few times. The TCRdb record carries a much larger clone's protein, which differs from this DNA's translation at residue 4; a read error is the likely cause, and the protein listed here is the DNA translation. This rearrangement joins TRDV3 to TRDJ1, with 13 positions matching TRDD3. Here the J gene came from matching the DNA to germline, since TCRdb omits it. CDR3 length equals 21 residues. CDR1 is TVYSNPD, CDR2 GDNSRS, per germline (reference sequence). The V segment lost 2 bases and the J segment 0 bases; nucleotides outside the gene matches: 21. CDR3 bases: TGTGCCTTTTTCGTCCTCTTTTACTGGGGGATACGCGAGTCTTACACCGATAAACTCATCTTT. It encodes CAFFVLFYWGIRESYTDKLIF.

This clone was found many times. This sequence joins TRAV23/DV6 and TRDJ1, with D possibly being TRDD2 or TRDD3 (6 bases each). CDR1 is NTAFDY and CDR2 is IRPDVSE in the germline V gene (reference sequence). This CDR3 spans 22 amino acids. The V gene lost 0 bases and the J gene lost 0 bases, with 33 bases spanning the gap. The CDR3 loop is CAASTIFLLPWGSNVYTDKLIF. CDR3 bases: TGTGCAGCAAGCACAATCTTCCTCCTACCCTGGGGATCTAATGTGTACACCGATAAACTCATCTTT.

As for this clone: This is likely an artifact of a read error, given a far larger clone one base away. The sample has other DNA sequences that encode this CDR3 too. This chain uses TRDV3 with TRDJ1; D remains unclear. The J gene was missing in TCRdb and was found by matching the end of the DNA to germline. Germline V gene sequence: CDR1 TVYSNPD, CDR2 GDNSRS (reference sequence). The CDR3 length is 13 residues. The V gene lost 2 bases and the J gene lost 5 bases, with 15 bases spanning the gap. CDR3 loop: CAFSPGRADKLIF. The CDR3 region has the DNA TGTGCCTTTTCCCCCGGCCGGGCTGATAAACTCATCTTT.

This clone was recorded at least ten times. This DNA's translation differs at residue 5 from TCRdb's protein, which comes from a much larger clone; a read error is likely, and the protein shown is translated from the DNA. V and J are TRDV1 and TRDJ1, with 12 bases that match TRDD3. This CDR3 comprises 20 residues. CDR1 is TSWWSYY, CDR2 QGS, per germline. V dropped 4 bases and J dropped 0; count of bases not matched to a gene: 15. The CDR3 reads CALGGGLPYWGIPYTDKLIF. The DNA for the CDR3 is TGTGCTCTTGGGGGAGGTCTACCGTACTGGGGGATACCGTACACCGATAAACTCATCTTT.

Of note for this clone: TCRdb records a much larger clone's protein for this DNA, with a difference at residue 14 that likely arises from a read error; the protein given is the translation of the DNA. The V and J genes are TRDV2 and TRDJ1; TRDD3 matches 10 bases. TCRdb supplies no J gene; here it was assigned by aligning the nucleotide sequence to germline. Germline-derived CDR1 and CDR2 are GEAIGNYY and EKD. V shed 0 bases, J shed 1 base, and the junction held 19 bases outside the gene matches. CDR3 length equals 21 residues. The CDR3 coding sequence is TGTGCCTGTGACACCATCGGGCATACTGGGGGATCCTCCCTCGCCACCGATAAACTCATCTTT. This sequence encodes CACDTIGHTGGSSLATDKLIF.

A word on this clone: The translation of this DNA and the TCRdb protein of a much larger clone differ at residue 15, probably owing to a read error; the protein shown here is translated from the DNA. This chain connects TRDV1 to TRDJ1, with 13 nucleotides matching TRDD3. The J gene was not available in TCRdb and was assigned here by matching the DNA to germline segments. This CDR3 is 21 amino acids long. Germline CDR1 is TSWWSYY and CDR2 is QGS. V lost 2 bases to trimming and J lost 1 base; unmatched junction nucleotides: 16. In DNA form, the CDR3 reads TGTGCTCTTGGGGAAGGTCAACTATCCGTACTGGGGGATACGTGCACCGATAAACTCATCTTT. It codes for CALGEGQLSVLGDTCTDKLIF.

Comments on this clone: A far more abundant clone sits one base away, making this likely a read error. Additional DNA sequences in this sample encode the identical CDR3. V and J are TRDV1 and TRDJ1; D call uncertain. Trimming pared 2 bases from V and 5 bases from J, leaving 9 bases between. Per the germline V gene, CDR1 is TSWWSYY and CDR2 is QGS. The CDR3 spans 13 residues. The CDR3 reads CALGEFPADKLIF. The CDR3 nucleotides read TGTGCTCTTGGGGAATTTCCGGCTGATAAACTCATCTTT.

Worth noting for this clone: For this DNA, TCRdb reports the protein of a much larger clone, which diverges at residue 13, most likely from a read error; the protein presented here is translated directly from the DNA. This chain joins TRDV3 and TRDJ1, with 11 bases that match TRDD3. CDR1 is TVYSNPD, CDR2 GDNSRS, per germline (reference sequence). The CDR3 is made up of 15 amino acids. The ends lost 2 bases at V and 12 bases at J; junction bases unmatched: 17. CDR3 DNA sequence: TGTGCCTTTTCTCCACTGGGGGATATGCGGCCAGGAATCATCTTT. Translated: CAFSPLGDMRPGIIF.

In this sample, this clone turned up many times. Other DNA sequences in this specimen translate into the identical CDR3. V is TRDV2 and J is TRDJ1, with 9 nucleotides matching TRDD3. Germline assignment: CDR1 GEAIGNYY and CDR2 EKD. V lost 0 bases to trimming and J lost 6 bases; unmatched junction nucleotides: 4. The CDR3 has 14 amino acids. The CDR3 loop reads CACDTMGDKHKLIF. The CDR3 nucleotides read TGTGCCTGTGACACCATGGGGGATAAGCATAAACTCATCTTT.

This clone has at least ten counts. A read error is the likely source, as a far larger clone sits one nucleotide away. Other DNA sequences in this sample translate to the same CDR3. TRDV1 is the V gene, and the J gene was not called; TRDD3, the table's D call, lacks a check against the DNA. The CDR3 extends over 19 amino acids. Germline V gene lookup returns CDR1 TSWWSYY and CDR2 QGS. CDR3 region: CALGEHIYVRWGRVDKLIF. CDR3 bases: TGTGCTCTTGGGGAACACATCTACGTGAGGTGGGGGAGAGTCGATAAACTAATCTTT.

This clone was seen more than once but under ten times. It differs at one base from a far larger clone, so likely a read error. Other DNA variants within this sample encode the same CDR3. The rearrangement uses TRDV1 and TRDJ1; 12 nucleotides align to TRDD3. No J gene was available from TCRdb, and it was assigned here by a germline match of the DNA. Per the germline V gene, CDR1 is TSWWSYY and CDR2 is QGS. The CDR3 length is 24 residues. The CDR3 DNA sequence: TGTGCCCTTGGGGAACAGGCCCCTTACCACACCCACTGGGGGATACTGCACAGGGCCGATAAACTCATCTTT. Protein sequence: CALGEQAPYHTHWGILHRADKLIF.

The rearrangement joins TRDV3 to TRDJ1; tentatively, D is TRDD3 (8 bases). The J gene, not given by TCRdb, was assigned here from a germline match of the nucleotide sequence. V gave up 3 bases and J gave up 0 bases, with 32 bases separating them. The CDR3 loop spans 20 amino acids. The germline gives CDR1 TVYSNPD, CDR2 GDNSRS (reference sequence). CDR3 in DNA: TGTGCCTTCCAGAAGGCCTTCCTGTACTGGGGGCTCCGGTACACCGATAAACTCATCTTT. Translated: CAFQKAFLYWGLRYTDKLIF. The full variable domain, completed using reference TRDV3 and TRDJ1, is CDKVTQSSPDQTVASGSEVVLLCTYDTVYSNPDLFWYRIRPDYSFQFVFYGDNSRSEGADFTQGRFSVKHILTQKAFHLVISPVRTEDSATYYCAFQKAFLYWGLRYTDKLIFGKGTRVTVEP.

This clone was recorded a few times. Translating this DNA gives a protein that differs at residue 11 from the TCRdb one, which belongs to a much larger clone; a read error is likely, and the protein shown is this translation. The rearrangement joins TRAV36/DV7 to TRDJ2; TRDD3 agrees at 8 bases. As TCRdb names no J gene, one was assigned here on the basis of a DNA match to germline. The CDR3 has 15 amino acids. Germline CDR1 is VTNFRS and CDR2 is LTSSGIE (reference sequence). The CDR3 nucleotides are TGTGCTGTGTGCTGGGGGACGACTTTGACAGTACAACTCTTCTTT. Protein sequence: CAVCWGTTLTVQLFF.

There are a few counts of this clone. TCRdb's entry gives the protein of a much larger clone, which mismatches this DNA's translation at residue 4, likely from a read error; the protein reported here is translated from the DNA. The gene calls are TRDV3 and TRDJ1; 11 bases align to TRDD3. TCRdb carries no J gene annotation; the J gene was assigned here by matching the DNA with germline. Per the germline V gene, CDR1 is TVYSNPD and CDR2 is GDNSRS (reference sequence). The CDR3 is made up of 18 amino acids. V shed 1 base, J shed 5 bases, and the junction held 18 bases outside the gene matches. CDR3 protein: CAFKAFPSYMGDTDKLIF. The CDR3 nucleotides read TGTGCCTTTAAAGCCTTCCCCTCCTATATGGGGGATACGGATAAACTCATCTTT. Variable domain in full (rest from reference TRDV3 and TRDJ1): CDKVTQSSPDQTVASGSEVVLLCTYDTVYSNPDLFWYRIRPDYSFQFVFYGDNSRSEGADFTQGRFSVKHILTQKAFHLVISPVRTEDSATYYCAFKAFPSYMGDTDKLIFGKGTRVTVEP.

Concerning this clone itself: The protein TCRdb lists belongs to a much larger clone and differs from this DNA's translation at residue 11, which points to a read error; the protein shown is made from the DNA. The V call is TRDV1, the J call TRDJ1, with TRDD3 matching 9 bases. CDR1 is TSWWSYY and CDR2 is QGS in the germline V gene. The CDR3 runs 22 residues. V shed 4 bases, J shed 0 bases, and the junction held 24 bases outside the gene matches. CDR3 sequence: CALGVPFLRRDWGTRYTDKLIF. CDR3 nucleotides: TGTGCTCTTGGGGTTCCCTTCCTCCGTCGGGACTGGGGGACCCGATACACCGATAAACTCATCTTT.

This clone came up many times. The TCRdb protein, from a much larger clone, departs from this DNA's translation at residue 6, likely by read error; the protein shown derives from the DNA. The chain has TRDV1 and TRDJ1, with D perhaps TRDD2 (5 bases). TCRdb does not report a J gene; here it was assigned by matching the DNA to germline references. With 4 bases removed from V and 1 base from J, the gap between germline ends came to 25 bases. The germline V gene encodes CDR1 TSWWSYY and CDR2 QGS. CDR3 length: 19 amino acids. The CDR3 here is CALGGPYRYTVAPTDKLIF. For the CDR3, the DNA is TGTGCTCTTGGGGGTCCCTACCGCTATACAGTCGCCCCCACCGATAAACTCATCTTT.

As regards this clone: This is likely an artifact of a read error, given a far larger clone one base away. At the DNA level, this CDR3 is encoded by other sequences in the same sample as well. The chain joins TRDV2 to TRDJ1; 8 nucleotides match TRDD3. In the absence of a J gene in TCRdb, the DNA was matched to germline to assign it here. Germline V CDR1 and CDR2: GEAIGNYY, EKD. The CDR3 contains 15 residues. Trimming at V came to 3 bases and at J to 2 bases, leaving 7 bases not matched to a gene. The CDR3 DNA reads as TGTGCCTGTGACTCCCTGGGGGACAATACCGATAAACTCATCTTT. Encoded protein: CACDSLGDNTDKLIF.

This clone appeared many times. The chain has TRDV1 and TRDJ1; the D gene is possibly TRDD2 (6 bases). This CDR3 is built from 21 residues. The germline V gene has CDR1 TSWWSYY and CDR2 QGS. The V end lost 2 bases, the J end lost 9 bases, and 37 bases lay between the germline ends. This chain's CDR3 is CALGEIYVPNKWANLFGELIF. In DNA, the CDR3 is TGTGCTCTTGGGGAAATTTACGTTCCTAATAAGTGGGCTAACTTATTTGGGGAACTCATCTTT.

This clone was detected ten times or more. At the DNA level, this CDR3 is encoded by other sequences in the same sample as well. This chain's CDR3 is CALGEAGEIPNAILGDTHTLTAQLFF. CDR3 sequence (DNA): TGTGCTCTTGGGGAAGCGGGAGAGATTCCTAACGCCATTCTGGGGGATACGCATACTTTGACAGCACAACTCTTCTTT. The gene calls are TRDV1 and TRDJ2; the match to TRDD3 covers 12 bases. Since TCRdb gives no J gene, matching the DNA to germline was used here to assign it. The CDR3 sequence is 26 residues long. The V segment lost 2 bases and the J segment 0 bases; nucleotides outside the gene matches: 28. CDR1 TSWWSYY and CDR2 QGS come from the germline V gene.

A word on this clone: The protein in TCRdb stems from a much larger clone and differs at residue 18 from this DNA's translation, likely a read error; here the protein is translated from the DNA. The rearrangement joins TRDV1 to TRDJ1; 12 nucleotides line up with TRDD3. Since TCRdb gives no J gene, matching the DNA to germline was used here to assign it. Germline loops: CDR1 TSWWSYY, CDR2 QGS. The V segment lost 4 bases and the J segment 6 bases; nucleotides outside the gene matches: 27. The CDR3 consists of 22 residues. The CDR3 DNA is TGTGCTCTTGGGGGGAAACCTTCCTACGGGGGCTTACTGGGGGATACTGACAATAAACTCATCTTT. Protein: CALGGKPSYGGLLGDTDNKLIF.

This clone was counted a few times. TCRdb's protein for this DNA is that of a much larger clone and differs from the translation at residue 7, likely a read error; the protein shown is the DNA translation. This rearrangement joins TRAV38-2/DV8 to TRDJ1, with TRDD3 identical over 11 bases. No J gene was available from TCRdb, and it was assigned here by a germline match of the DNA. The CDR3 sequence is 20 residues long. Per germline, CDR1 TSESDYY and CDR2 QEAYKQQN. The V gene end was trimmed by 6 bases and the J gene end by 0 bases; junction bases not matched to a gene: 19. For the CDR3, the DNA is TGTGCTTATATAGTTCTGGCTGATGGGGGATACGGGCCGTACACCGATAAACTCATCTTT. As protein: CAYIVLADGGYGPYTDKLIF.

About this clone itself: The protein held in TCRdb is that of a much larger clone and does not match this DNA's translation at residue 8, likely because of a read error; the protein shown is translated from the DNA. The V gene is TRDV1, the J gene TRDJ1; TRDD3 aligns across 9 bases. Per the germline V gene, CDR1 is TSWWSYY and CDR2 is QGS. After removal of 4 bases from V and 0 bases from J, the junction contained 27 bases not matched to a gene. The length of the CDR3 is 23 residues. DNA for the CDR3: TGTGCTCTTGGGGGACGAGAGTGCTTCCTCAGAAGTACTGGGGGAGGGTACACCGATAAACTCATCTTT. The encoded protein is CALGGRECFLRSTGGGYTDKLIF.

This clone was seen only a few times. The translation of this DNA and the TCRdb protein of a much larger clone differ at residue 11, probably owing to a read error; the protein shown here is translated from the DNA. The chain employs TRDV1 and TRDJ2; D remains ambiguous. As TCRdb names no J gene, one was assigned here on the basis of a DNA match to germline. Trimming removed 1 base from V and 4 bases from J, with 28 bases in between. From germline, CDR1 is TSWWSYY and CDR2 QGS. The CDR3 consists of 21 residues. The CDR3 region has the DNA TGTGCTCTTGGGGAACCACAGTTTTTCACTGTGGGACGTTATCGGACAGCACAACTCTTCTTT. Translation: CALGEPQFFTVGRYRTAQLFF.